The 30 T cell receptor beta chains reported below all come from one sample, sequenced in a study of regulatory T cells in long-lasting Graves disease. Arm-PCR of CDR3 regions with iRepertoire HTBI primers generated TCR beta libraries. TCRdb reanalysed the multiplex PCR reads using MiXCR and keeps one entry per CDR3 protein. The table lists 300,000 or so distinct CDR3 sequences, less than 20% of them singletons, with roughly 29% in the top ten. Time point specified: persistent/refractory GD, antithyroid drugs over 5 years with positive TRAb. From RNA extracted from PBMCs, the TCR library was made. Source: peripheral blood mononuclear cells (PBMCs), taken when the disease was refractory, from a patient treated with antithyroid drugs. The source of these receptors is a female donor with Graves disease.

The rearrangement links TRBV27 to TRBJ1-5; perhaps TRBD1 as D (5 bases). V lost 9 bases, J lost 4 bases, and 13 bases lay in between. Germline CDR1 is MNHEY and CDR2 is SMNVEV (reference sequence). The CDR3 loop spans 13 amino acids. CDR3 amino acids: CASGAGVNQPQHF. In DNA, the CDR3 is TGTGCCAGTGGGGCAGGTGTTAATCAGCCCCAGCATTTT.

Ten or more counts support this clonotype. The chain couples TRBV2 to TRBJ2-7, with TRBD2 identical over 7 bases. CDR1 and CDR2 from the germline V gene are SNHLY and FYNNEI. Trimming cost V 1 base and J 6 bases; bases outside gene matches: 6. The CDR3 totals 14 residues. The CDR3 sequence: CASSEERGSIEQYF. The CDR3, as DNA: TGTGCCAGCAGTGAAGAGCGGGGATCCATCGAGCAGTACTTC.

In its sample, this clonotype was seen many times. CDR3 sequence: CASAPSLGAGEQYF. As DNA, the CDR3 is TGTGCTAGTGCCCCAAGTCTGGGTGCGGGGGAGCAGTACTTC. The chain recombines TRBV12-5 with TRBJ2-7, with TRBD2 as a possible D gene (6 bases). Trimming pared 7 bases from V and 7 bases from J, leaving 20 bases between. The V gene's germline CDR1 is LGHNT and CDR2 FRNRAP. The CDR3 has 14 amino acids.

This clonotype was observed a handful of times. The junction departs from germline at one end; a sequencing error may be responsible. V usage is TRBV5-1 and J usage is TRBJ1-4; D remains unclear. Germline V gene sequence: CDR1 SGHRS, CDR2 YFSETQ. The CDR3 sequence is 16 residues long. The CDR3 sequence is CASSLGLTATDEKLFF. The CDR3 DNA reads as TGCGCCAGCAGCTTGGGGCTGACTGCAACTGATGAAAAACTGTTTTTT. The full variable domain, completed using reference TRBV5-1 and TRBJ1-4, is KAGVTQTPRYLIKTRGQQVTLSCSPISGHRSVSWYQQTPGQGLQFLFEYFSETQRNKGNFPGRFSGRQFSNSRSEMNVSTLELGDSALYLCASSLGLTATDEKLFFGSGTQLSVL.

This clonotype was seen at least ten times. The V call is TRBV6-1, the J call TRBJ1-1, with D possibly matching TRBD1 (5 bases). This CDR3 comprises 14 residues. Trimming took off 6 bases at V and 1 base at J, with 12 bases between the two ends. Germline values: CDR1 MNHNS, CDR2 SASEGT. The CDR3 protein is CASRIGQRNTEAFF. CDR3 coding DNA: TGTGCCAGCAGAATCGGACAAAGGAACACTGAAGCTTTCTTT.

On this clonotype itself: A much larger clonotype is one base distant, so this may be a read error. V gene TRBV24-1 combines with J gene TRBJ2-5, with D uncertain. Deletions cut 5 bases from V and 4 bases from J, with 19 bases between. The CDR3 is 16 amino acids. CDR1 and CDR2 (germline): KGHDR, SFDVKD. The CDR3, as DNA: TGTGCCACCAGTGTCTCGACGGTGTACCAGCTAGAGACCCAGTACTTC. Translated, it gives CATSVSTVYQLETQYF.

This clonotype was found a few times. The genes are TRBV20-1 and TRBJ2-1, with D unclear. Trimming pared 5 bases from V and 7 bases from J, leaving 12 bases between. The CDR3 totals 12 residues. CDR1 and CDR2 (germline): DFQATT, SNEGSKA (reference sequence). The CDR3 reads CSAARVGNEQFF. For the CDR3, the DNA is TGCAGTGCTGCCCGAGTTGGGAATGAGCAGTTCTTC.

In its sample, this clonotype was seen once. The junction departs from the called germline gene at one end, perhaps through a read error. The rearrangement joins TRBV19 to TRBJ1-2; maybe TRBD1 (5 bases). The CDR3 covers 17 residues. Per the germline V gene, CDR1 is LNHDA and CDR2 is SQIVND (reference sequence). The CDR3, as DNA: TGTGCCAGCACAAACACGGCAGGGTTGAGCACTAACTGTGGCTACACCTTC. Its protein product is CASTNTAGLSTNCGYTF.

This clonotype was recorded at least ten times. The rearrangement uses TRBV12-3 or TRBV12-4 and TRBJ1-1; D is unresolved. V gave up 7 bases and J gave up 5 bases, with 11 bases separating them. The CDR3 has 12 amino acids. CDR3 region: CASTRLGTEAFF. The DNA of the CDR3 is TGTGCCAGCACAAGGCTGGGAACTGAAGCTTTCTTT.

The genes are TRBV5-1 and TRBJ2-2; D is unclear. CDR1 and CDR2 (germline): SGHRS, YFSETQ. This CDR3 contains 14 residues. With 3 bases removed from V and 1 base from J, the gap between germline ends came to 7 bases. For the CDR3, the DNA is TGCGCCAGCAGCTCTTTGGGGAACACCGGGGAGCTGTTTTTT. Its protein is CASSSLGNTGELFF.

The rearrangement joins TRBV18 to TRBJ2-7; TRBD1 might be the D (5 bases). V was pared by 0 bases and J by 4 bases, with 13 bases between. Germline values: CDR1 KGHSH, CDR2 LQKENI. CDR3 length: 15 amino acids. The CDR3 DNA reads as TGTGCCAGCTCACCACCGGGCAGGGAAGGTTACGAGCAGTACTTC. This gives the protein CASSPPGREGYEQYF.

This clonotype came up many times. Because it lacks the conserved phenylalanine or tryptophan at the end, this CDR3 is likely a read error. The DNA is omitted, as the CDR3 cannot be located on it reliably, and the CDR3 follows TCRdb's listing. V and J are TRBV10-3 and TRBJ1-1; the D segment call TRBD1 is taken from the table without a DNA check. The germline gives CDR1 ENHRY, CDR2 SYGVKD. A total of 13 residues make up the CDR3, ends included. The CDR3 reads CAISESILGGQVY.

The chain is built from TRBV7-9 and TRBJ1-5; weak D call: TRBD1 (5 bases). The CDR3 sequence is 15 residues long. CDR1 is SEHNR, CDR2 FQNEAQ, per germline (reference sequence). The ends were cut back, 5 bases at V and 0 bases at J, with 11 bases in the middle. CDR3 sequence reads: CASSPGLASNQPQHF. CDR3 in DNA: TGTGCCAGCAGCCCAGGGCTCGCTAGCAATCAGCCCCAGCATTTT.

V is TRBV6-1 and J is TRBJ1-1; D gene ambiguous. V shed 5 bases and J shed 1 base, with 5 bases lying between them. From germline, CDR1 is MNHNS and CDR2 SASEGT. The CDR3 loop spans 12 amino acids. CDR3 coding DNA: TGTGCCAGCAGTACCAAGAACACTGAAGCTTTCTTT. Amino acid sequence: CASSTKNTEAFF.

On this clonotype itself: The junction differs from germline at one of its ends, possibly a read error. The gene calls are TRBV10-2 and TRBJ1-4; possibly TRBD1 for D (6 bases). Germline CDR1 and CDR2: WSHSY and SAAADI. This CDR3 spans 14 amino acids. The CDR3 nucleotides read TGCGCCAGCAGGAAGGGACACGGAAATGAAGAACTGTTTTTT. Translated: CASRKGHGNEELFF.

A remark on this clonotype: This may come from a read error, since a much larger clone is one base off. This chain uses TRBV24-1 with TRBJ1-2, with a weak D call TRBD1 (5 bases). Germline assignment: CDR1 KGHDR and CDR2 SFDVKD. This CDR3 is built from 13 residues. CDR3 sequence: CTTSDGTVYGYTF. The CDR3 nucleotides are TGTACCACCAGTGATGGGACGGTCTATGGCTACACCTTC.

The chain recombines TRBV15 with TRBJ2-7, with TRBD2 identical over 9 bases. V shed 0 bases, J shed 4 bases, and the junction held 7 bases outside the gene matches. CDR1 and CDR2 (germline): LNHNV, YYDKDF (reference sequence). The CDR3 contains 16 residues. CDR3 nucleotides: TGTGCCACCAGCAGAGATGAACCGGGACTAGCTTACGAGCAGTACTTC. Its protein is CATSRDEPGLAYEQYF.

In DNA, the CDR3 is TGTGCCAGCAGCTTAGATCGGGCTACCGGTACGCAGTATTTT. Translated: CASSLDRATGTQYF. The chain is built from TRBV11-2 and TRBJ2-3; D gene unclear. CDR3 length: 14 residues. Per germline, CDR1 SGHAT and CDR2 FQNNGV. Deletions cut 0 bases from V and 8 bases from J, with 12 bases between.

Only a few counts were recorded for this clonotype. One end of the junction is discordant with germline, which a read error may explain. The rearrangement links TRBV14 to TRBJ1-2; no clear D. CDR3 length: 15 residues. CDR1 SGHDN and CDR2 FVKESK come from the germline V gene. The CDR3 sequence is CASSQGRSQPYDYTF. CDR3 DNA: TGTGCCAGCAGCCAAGGACGGTCTCAACCCTATGACTACACCTTC.

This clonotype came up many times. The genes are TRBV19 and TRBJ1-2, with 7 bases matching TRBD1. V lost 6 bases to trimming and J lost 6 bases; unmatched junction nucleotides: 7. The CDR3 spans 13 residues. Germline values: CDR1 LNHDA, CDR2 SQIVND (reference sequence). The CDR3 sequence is CASSVGTANGYTF. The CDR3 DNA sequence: TGTGCCAGTAGCGTCGGGACAGCTAATGGCTACACCTTC.

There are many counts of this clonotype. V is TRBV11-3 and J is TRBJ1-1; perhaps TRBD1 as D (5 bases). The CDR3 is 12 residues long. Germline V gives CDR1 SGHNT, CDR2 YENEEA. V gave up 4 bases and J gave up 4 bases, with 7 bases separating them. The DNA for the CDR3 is TGTGCCAGCAGCTGGGGGACCACTGAAGCTTTCTTT. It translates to CASSWGTTEAFF.

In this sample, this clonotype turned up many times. The CDR3 nucleotides read TGCAGCGTTGATGTCCAGGGGTCGGAGACCCAGTACTTC. Translated, it gives CSVDVQGSETQYF. The chain couples TRBV29-1 to TRBJ2-5, with TRBD1 as a possible D gene (6 bases). The CDR3 length is 13 residues. Trimming shortened V by 3 bases and J by 5 bases, and 13 bases separated the two germline ends. Germline V CDR1 and CDR2: SQVTM, ANQGSEA.

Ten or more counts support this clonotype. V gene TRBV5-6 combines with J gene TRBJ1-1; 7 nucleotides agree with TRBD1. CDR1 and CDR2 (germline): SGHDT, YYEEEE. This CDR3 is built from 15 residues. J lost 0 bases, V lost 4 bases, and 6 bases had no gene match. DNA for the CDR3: TGTGCCAGCAGCAGATCCGGGACAGTGAACACTGAAGCTTTCTTT. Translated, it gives CASSRSGTVNTEAFF.

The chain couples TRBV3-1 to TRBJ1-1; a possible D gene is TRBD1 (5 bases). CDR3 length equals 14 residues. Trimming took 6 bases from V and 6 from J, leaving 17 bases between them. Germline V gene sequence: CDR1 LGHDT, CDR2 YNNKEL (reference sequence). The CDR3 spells CASSHAGHVPEAFF. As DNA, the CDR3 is TGTGCCAGCAGTCATGCAGGGCACGTGCCTGAAGCTTTCTTT.

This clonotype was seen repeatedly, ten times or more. CDR3 sequence (DNA): TGTGCCAGCAGGAAAGAAGGACAGGGACTCGACGAGCAGTACTTC. It codes for CASRKEGQGLDEQYF. J is TRBJ2-7 and V is TRBV28; 8 bases are a match to TRBD1. The ends lost 6 bases at V and 5 bases at J; junction bases unmatched: 12. The CDR3 is made up of 15 amino acids. Germline V CDR1 and CDR2: MDHEN, SYDVKM.

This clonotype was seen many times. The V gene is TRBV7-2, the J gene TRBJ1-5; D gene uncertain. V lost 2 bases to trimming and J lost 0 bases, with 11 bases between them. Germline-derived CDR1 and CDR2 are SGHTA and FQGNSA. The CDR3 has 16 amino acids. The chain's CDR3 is CASSLTPGSSNQPQHF. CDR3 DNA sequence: TGTGCCAGCAGCTTAACTCCAGGCTCTAGCAATCAGCCCCAGCATTTT.

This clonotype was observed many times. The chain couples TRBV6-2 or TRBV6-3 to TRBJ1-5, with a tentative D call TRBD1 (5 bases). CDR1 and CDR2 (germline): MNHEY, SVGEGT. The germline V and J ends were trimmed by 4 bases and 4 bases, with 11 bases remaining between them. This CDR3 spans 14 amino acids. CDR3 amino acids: CASSLGTRNQPQHF. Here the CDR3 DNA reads TGTGCCAGCAGTTTGGGGACTCGTAATCAGCCCCAGCATTTT.

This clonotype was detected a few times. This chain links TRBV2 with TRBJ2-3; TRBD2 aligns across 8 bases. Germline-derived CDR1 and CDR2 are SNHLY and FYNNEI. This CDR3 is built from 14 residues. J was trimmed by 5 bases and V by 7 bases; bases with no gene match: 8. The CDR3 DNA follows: TGTGCCAGCATTTCCACTAGCGGAGGAGATACGCAGTATTTT. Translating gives CASISTSGGDTQYF.

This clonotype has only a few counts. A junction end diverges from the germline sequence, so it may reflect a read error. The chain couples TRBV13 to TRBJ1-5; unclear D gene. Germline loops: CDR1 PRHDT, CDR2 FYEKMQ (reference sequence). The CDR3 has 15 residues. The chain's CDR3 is CASSLGFGSNRPQHF. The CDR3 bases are TGTGCCAGCAGCTTAGGCTTCGGTAGCAATCGGCCCCAGCATTTT. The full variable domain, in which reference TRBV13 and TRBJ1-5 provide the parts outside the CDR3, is AAGVIQSPRHLIKEKRETATLKCYPIPRHDTVYWYQQGPGQDPQFLISFYEKMQSDKGSIPDRFSAQQFSDYHSELNMSSLELGDSALYFCASSLGFGSNRPQHFGDGTRLSIL.

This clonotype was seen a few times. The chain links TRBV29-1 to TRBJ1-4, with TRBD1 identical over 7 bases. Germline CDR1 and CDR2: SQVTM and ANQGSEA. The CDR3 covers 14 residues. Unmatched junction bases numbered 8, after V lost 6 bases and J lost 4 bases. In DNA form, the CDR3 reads TGCAGCGTGGGGGAGGGGGCCGTTAATGAAAAACTGTTTTTT. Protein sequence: CSVGEGAVNEKLFF.